This T cell receptor beta chain was captured by sequencing in a study of cytomegalovirus exposure and HLA in healthy donors (dated 2017 in TCRdb). General notes on the study: According to an earlier analysis of a few hundred of the donors, about 179 million T cells yielded some 120 million unique TCR beta sequences and around 280 Gb of sequence data. An early release covering roughly 640 HLA-typed donors comprised about 290 gigabases of sequencing data and tens of millions of unique TCR sequences. Of the roughly 400 genotyped donors, 65% to 90% fell in the genetic ancestry cluster associated with self-reported Caucasian donors. The study aimed to test whether signatures of past pathogen exposure could be identified by cataloging public T cell receptors. Using immunosequencing, the study profiled T cell repertoires from 500 to 800 subjects and related those repertoires to cytomegalovirus serostatus. In addition to the first cohort of several hundred subjects, a separate validation cohort of 100 to 150 different subjects was used. To predict cytomegalovirus infection status, the study combined high-throughput TCR immunosequencing, statistical association of individual TCRs with disease status, and machine learning. A later analysis re-examined previously published TCR beta repertoires from over 500 donors and added high-resolution HLA genotyping to investigate patterns of TCR occurrence. Rather than drawing on any new phenotypic data, the later analysis identified candidate immune exposures from TCR beta sequences and the way those sequences occurred across donors. An earlier analysis of approximately 640 of the donors applied high-throughput TCR beta sequencing to assess whether each TCR beta V gene segment acted as functional or pseudogenic. Donor age, sex, ethnicity and CMV serostatus were collected together with the repertoire data. In a later genetic analysis, genome-wide SNP genotypes for about 55% of the roughly 670 donors were used, and that subset was treated as a discovery cohort. Every discovery cohort repertoire had been produced on one sequencing platform. Both class I and class II loci were covered by HLA typing, at four-digit resolution. The number of typed donors differed by locus: about 620-640 for A, B, C, DRB1 and DQB1; roughly 510 for DQA1; some 590 for DPA1; and some 470 for DPB1. Several DR-DQ haplotypes were treated as single units for association and clustering because of strong linkage in the cohort. Among around 400 genotyped donors of the cohort, an average of roughly 230,000 unique TCR beta nucleotide sequences was sequenced per donor, of which about 19% were non-productive. Study-wide conclusions, independent of this receptor: The study listed approximately 150 TCR beta chains as associated with cytomegalovirus. Compared with the approximately 600-donor mean, donors in an Asian-associated ancestry cluster had fewer N-insertions in productive TCRs, according to a later genetic analysis. Some IMGT-functional V segments, including TRBV6-2 and TRBV6-3, could not be told apart with the 87-base-pair reads, so those segments were excluded. Because counts were too low, about 17 rarely observed V segments, including chromosome 9 orphons, were excluded from the earlier analysis of around 590 of the donors. A few of the identified cytomegalovirus-associated TCR beta chains were confirmed in vitro to be specific for cytomegalovirus antigens. The authors suggested that the approach could potentially be generalized to other disease states and immunological phenotypes. A cluster of highly shared sequence variants was judged likely to represent a technical artifact of the sequencing pipeline. In an earlier analysis of some 500 of the donors, most TCR beta V segments were observed in productive rearrangements about 87% or about 30% of the time, broadly matching IMGT annotations. Strong co-occurrence of HLA alleles, especially DR and DQ, made assigning TCR associations to individual alleles difficult. V-gene and J-gene trimming of TCR beta chains was associated with a missense DCLRE1C variant in a later genetic analysis, and the association was replicated in an independent cohort. Linkage disequilibrium might explain the correlated functional status among segregating V segments, but an unknown experimental factor could not be excluded. According to a later analysis, most CMV-associated TCR beta chains appeared to be HLA-restricted, and the HLA associations seemed to be driven largely by CMV exposure. Compared with equally common non-associated chains, HLA-associated TCR beta chains in a later analysis were more clonally expanded and had lower generation probabilities. The classifier was reported to diagnose cytomegalovirus status with high specificity and sensitivity in both the original cohort and the validation cohort. A later analysis reported that several top co-occurrence clusters appeared linked to parvovirus B19, influenza, CMV and Epstein-Barr virus. Most TCR sequences were observed very rarely across donors, whereas some public TCRs were present in many individuals. HLA typing was unavailable for some donors at each locus, so association tests used only the typed subset. In a later analysis, TCR association rates were found to vary across HLA loci, with the most associated TCRs seen for DRB1 alleles and the fewest for HLA-C alleles. The cohort was sequenced for TCR beta chains only, and without alpha or paired-chain data the features that could be detected were limited. The only immune exposure information available for the cohort was CMV serostatus. Presence/absence analyses assumed roughly uniform sequencing depth across donors, an assumption that may not hold. A further reported finding was that TCR beta sequences accurately predicted the HLA-A and HLA-B alleles for most subjects in the first cohort. Specific HLA alleles were associated with 15,000 to 20,000 TCR beta sequences at a false discovery rate of 0.05 in a later analysis.

The library was prepared using the immunoSEQ multiplex PCR assay. A mixture of 60 forward primers for TCR Vbeta segments and 13 reverse primers for TCR Jbeta segments was used in the multiplex PCR. Amplification of the CDR3 region of rearranged TCR beta genes was performed with a multiplex PCR assay on genomic DNA. The amplified TCR beta libraries were sequenced on the Illumina HiSeq System as 87-base-pair reads. Per the original workflow: In a later analysis, tens of millions of unique TCR beta chains were counted across the 650 to 750 repertoires, and about 10 million of these chains were shared by at least two donors. To remove PCR and sequencing errors, raw reads were error-corrected and collapsed into unique sequences using a nearest-neighbor algorithm that merged closely related sequences. CDR3 sequences were aligned to IMGT reference sequences to assign V, D and J gene segments. Each retained sequence needed at least a six-nucleotide match to both a V gene segment and a J gene segment. Rearrangements were classified as productive when the CDR3 lacked stop codons and remained in frame with V and J, and all other rearrangements were classified as non-productive. CDR3 was defined by IMGT convention, running from the second conserved V-encoded cysteine to the conserved J-encoded phenylalanine. In an earlier analysis of around 570 of the donors, sequences lacking an unambiguous match to a single V gene segment were excluded. An earlier analysis of a few hundred of the donors classified V segments as functional when productive rearrangements were above 56.7% and as segregating when the standard deviation between donors was above 5%. A statistical classification framework was built for diagnosing cytomegalovirus status from the catalog of TCR beta chain sequences. In a later analysis, V and J genes were assigned by comparing TCR nucleotide sequences against IMGT/GENE-DB human TR gene sequences. Using the TCRdist pipeline, a later analysis assigned CDR3 sequences along with most-parsimonious VDJ recombination scenarios. In a later analysis, each TCR beta chain was defined by its CDR3 amino acid sequence together with its V-gene family, and reads lacking a unique V-gene family were excluded. A later analysis removed over 500 highly shared, low-generation-probability nucleotide sequences to deal with suspected cross-contamination and a sequencing artifact. In a later analysis, a clonal expansion index for each public chain was calculated from normalized within-repertoire ranks of inferred template counts. Generation probabilities in a later analysis came from a VDJ recombination model fitted to out-of-frame rearrangements, and those results were checked against IGoR. In a later analysis, TCR-TCR, TCR-HLA and TCR-CMV co-occurrence was scored with hypergeometric tests, and a repertoire-size bias correction was applied to TCR pairs. A later analysis estimated false discovery rates by permuting HLA or CMV assignments 20 times. In a later analysis, co-occurring TCRs were grouped using DBSCAN, with TCRdist sequence similarity added in when clustering inside HLA-allele-positive subsets. For co-occurrence clustering, repertoires with fewer than 30,000 or more than 120,000 public chains were excluded, along with roughly 5 repertoires with anomalous nucleotide sharing. TCRdb took over this immuneACCESS table, retaining in-frame rearrangements with V and J assigned. Such tables are incomplete; in checked studies, under half of the missing clones stem from an unresolved V gene, and the remainder is unexplained. The V and J calls and clone size come from that table; D and trimming were worked out from the DNA. The table held for this sample gives about 140,000 clones. Of the sample, about 2.2% falls within the top ten clones.

In total, around 600 healthy bone marrow donors made up the cohort. At the time of sampling, every cohort member was nominally healthy, though immune exposures that went unrecorded were likely present. The donor was CMV seronegative and belonged to the group of around 350 seronegative cohort members. Every donor gave a peripheral blood sample, and the peripheral blood mononuclear cells from that sample were used for TCR beta sequencing. The Qiagen DNeasy Blood Extraction Kit was used to extract genomic DNA from the blood cell samples. The CDR3 runs 18 amino acids, cysteine and phenylalanine included. Just the 54-base CDR3 DNA is kept, in frame starting at base 1. From a lookup of the germline V gene, CDR1 and CDR2 are MRHNA and SNTAGT. The germline V and J ends show losses of 3 bases and 1 base respectively, and no gene match explains 10 bases of the junction. Note on this clone: Its antigen target is currently unknown.

The V and J segments used are TRBV6-4 and TRBJ1-1; 11 bases in the middle match TRBD1. The sequenced sample was PBMCs. The receptor comes from a woman between 18 and 29 years old in good health and CMV-seronegative. The CDR3 sequence is CASSDPSGTGGGNTEAFF. The DNA sequence is as follows: TGTGCCAGCAGTGATCCCTCCGGGACAGGGGGTGGGAACACTGAAGCTTTCTTT.